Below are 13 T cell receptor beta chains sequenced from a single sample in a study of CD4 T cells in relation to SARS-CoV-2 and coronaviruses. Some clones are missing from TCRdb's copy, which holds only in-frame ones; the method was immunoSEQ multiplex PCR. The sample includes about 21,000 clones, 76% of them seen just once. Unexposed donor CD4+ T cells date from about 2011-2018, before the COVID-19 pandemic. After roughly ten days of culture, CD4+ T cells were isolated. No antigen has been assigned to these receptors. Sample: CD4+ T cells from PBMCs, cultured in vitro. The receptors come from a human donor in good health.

The CDR3 loop reads CASRIPSGQNTDTQYF. The CDR3 DNA reads TGCGCCAGCAGGATTCCCTCGGGACAGAACACAGATACGCAGTATTTT. The chain uses TRBV5-1 and TRBJ2-3, with 7 bases lining up with TRBD1. In germline, CDR1 is SGHRS, CDR2 YFSETQ. Unmatched junction bases numbered 11, after V lost 5 bases and J lost 2 bases. CDR3 length: 16 amino acids.

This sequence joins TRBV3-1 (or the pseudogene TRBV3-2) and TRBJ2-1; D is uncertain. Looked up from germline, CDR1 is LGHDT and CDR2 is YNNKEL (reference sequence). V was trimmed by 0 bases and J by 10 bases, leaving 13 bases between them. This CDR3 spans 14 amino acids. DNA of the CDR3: TGTGCCAGCAGCCAAGATCTTCCCGGCGCCGAGCAGTTCTTC. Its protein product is CASSQDLPGAEQFF.

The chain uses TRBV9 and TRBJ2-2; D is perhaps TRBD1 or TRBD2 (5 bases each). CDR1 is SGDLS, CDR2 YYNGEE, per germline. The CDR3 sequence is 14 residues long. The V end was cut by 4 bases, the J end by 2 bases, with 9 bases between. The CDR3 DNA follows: TGTGCCAGCAGCACCGGGACCAACACCGGGGAGCTGTTTTTT. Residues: CASSTGTNTGELFF.

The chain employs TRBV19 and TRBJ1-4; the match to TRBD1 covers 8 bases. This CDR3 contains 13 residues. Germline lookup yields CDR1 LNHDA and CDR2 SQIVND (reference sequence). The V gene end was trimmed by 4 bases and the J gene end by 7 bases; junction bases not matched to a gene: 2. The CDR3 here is CASSRQGSEKLFF. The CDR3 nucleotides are TGTGCCAGTAGTAGACAGGGGAGTGAAAAACTGTTTTTT.

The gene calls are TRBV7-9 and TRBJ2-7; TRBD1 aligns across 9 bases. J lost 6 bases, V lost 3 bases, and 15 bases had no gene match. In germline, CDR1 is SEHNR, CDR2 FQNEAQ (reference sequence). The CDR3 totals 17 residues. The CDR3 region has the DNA TGTGCCAGCAGCTTCGGAAGACCGGGACAGGGTGTCGGCGAGCAGTACTTC. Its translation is CASSFGRPGQGVGEQYF. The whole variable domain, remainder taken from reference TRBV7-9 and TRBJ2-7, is DTGVSQNPRHKITKRGQNVTFRCDPISEHNRLYWYRQTLGQGPEFLTYFQNEAQLEKSRLLSDRFSAERPKGSFSTLEIQRTEQGDSAMYLCASSFGRPGQGVGEQYFGPGTRLTVT.

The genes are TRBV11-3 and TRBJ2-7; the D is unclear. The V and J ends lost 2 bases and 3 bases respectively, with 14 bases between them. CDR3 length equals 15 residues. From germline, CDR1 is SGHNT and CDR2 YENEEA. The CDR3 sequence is CASSLWPQEFYEQYF. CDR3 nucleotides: TGTGCCAGCAGCTTATGGCCCCAGGAGTTCTACGAGCAGTACTTC.

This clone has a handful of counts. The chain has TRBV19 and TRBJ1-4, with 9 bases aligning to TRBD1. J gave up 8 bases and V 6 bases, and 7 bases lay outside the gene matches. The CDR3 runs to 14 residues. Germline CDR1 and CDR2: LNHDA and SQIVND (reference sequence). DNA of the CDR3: TGTGCCAGTAGCCCGGGACAGGGAAAGGAAAAACTGTTTTTT. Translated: CASSPGQGKEKLFF.

The CDR3, as DNA: TGTGCCAGCAGCTTAGGGGGCGTGGGGGAGCAGTACTTC. It is translated as CASSLGGVGEQYF. The rearrangement joins TRBV13 to TRBJ2-7; D is unclear. CDR1 and CDR2 (germline): PRHDT, FYEKMQ (reference sequence). Trimming stripped 0 bases from V and 7 bases from J, with 10 bases between. There are 13 residues in the CDR3.

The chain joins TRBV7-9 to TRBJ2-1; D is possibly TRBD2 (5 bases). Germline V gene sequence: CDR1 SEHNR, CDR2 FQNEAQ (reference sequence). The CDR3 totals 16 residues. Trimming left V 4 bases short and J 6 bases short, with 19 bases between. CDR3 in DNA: TGTGCCAGCAGCTCCTACCCTAGAGGTGGAGGCAATGAGCAGTTCTTC. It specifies CASSSYPRGGGNEQFF. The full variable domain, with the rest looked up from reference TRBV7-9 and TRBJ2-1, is DTGVSQNPRHKITKRGQNVTFRCDPISEHNRLYWYRQTLGQGPEFLTYFQNEAQLEKSRLLSDRFSAERPKGSFSTLEIQRTEQGDSAMYLCASSSYPRGGGNEQFFGPGTRLTVL.

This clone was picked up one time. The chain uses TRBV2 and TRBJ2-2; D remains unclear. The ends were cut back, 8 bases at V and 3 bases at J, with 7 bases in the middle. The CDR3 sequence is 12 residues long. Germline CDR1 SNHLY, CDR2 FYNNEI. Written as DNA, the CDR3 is TGTGCCAGCCTATACCACACCGGGGAGCTGTTTTTT. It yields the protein CASLYHTGELFF.

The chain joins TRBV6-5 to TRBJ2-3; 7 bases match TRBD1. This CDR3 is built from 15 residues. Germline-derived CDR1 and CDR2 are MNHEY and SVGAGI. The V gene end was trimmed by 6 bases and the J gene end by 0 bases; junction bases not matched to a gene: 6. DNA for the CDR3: TGTGCCAGCAGAAGACAGGGCCGAAGCACAGATACGCAGTATTTT. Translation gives CASRRQGRSTDTQYF.

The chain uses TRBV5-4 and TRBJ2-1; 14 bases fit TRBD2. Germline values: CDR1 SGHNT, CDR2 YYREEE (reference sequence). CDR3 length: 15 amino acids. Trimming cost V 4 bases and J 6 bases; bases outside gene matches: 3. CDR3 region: CASSPGTSGSNEQFF. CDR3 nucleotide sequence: TGTGCCAGCAGCCCCGGGACTAGCGGGAGCAATGAGCAGTTCTTC.

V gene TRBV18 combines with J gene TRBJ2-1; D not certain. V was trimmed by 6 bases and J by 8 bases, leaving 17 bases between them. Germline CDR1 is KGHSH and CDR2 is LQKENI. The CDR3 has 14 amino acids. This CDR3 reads CASSHPMIRDEQFF. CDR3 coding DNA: TGTGCCAGCTCTCACCCGATGATTCGCGATGAGCAGTTCTTC. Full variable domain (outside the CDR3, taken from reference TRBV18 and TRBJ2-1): NAGVMQNPRHLVRRRGQEARLRCSPMKGHSHVYWYRQLPEEGLKFMVYLQKENIIDESGMPKERFSAEFPKEGPSILRIQQVVRGDSAAYFCASSHPMIRDEQFFGPGTRLTVL.